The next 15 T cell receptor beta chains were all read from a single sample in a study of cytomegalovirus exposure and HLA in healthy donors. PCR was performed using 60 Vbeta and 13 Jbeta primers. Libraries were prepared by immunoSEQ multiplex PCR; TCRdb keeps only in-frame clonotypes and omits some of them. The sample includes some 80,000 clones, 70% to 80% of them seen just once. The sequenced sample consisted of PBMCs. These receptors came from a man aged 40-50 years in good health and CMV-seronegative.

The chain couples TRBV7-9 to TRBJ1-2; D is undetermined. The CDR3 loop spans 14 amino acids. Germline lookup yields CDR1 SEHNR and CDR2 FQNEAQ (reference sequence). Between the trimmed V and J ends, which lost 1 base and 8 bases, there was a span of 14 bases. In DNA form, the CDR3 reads TGTGCCAGCAGCTTAGTGGTAGAGATTTACGGCTACACCTTC. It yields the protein CASSLVVEIYGYTF.

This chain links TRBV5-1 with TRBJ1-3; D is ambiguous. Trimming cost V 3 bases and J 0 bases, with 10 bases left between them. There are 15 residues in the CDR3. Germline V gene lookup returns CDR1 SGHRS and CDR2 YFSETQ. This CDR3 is CASSSSGSSGNTIYF. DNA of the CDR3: TGCGCCAGCAGCTCGAGCGGCAGCTCTGGAAACACCATATATTTT.

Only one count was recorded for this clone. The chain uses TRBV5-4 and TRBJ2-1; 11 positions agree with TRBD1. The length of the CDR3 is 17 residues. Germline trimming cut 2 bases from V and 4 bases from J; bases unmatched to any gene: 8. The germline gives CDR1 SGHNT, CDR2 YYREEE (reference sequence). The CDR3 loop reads CASSFAPRDRGYNEQFF. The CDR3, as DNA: TGTGCCAGCAGCTTCGCCCCCCGGGACAGGGGGTACAATGAGCAGTTCTTC.

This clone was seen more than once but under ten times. CDR3 in amino acids: CASSPSGQQAFF. The CDR3 bases are TGTGCCAGCAGTCCATCCGGACAGCAAGCTTTCTTT. The gene calls are TRBV6-5 and TRBJ1-1; tentative D call: TRBD1 (6 bases). Germline lookup yields CDR1 MNHEY and CDR2 SVGAGI. This CDR3 has 12 amino acids. V was trimmed by 5 bases and J by 9 bases, leaving 13 bases between them.

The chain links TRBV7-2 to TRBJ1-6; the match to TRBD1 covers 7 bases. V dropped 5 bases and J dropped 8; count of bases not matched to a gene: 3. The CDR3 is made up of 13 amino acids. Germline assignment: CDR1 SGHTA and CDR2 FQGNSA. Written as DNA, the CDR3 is TGTGCCAGCAGCCGTGACAGGGATTCACCCCTCCACTTT. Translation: CASSRDRDSPLHF.

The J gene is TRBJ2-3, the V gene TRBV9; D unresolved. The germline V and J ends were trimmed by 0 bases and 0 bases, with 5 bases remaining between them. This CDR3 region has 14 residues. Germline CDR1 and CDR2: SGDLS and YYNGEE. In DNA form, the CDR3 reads TGTGCCAGCAGCGTAGCTGGCAGCACAGATACGCAGTATTTT. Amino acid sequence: CASSVAGSTDTQYF.

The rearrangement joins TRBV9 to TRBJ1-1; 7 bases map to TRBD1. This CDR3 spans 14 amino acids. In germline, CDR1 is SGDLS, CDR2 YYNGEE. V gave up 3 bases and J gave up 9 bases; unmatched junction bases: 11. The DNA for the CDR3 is TGTGCCAGCAGCGATGCCTCCGGGACAGAAAAAGCTTTCTTT. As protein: CASSDASGTEKAFF.

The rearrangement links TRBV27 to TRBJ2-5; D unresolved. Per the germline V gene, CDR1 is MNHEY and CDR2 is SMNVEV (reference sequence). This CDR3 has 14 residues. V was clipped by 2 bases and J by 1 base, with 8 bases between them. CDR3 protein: CASSLISGQETQYF. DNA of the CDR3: TGTGCCAGCAGTTTAATTTCCGGCCAAGAGACCCAGTACTTC.

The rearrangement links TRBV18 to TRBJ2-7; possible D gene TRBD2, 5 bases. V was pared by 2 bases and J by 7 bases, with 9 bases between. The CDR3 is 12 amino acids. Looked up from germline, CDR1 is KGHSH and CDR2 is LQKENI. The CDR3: CASSPSEGEQYF. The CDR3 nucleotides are TGTGCCAGCTCACCAAGTGAGGGTGAGCAGTACTTC.

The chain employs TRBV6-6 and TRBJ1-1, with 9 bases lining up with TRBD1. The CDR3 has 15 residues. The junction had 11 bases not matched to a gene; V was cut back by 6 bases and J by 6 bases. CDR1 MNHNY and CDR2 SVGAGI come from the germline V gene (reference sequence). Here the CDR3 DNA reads TGTGCCAGCAGAGGACAGGGGATGGGTCGGGCTGAAGCTTTCTTT. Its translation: CASRGQGMGRAEAFF.

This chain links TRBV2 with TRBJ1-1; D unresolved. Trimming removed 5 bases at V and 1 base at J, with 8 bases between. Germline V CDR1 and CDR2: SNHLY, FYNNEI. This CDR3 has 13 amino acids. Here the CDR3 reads CASSSEGNTEAFF. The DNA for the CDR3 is TGTGCCAGCAGTAGTGAGGGGAACACTGAAGCTTTCTTT.

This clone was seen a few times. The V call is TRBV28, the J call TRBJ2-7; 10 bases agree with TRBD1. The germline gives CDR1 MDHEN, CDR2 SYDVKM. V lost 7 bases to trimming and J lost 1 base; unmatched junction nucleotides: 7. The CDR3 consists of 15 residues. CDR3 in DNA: TGTGCCAGCAATAGGGGGACAGGGGTGTCCTACGAGCAGTACTTC. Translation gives CASNRGTGVSYEQYF.

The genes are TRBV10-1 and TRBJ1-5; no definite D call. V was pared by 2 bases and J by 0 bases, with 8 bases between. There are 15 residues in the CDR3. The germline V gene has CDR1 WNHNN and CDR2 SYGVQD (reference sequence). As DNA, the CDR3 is TGCGCCAGCAGTGAGGGCACAGATAGCAATCAGCCCCAGCATTTT. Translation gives CASSEGTDSNQPQHF.

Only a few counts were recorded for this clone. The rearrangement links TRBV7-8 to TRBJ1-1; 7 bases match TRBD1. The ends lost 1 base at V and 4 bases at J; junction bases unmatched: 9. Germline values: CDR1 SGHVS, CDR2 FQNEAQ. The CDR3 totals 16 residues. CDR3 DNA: TGTGCCAGCAGCTTAGACATTACAGGGGAGAGCACTGAAGCTTTCTTT. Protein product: CASSLDITGESTEAFF.

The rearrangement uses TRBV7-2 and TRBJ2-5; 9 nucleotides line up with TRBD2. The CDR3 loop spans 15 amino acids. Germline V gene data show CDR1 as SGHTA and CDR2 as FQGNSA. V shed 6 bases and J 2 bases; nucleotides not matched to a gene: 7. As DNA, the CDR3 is TGTGCCAGCAGTCTCGGGACTAGCTTTCAAGAGACCCAGTACTTC. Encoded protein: CASSLGTSFQETQYF.